This T cell receptor (beta chain) derives from a study of persistence of HIV-infected CD4 T cells. Study summary: The sample holds CD4+ T cells responsive to CMV or HIV-1 Gag.

Sequencing used immunoSEQ version 4 in survey mode. The assay was immunoSEQ multiplex PCR, and TCRdb's table has in-frame clones only and misses some. The sample records about 32,000 clones, approximately 80% being singletons. Overlapping HIV-1 Gag 15-mer peptides at 0.85 to 1 ug per peptide per mL were used. CD40L/CD69 double-negative CD45RO-high memory CD4+ T cells were collected. Germline assignment: CDR1 SGHRS and CDR2 YFSETQ. This CDR3 comprises 15 residues. V was shortened by 0 bases and J by 8 bases, with 14 bases between the two germline ends. In this sample, this clone turned up a few times. Its antigen is undetermined.

J is TRBJ1-4 and V is TRBV5-1; D ambiguous. The input for sequencing was CD4+ T cells sorted from PBMCs after roughly 18-hour stimulation, taken from a patient who received antiretroviral therapy. The sequence was collected from an adult woman with HIV who was CMV-seropositive. This CDR3 is CASSLGRRGDEKLFF. CDR3 nucleotides: TGCGCCAGCAGCTTGGGGAGGAGAGGAGACGAAAAACTGTTTTTT.